Following are 14 T cell receptor beta chains from one sample sequenced in a study of neurological immune-mediated disorders. TCRdb used MiXCR to reprocess the 5' RACE reads, holding one entry per CDR3 protein. This repertoire shows 65,000 to 95,000 distinct CDR3 sequences, 5.5% to 6.5% found once; its top ten account for 7.9%. Time point in this sample: longitudinal time-point 2. Sequencing used PBMCs. Every receptor here comes from a woman aged 55-69 years with multiple sclerosis.

This clonotype has ten or more counts. J is TRBJ2-7 and V is TRBV21-1; the table's D gene call, TRBD2, was not cross checked with the DNA. TRBV21-1 is a documented pseudogene. The length of the CDR3 is 15 residues. Here the CDR3 reads CASSKGLAGSYEQYF. The CDR3 nucleotides are TGTGCCAGCAGCAAAGGGCTAGCGGGGTCCTACGAGCAGTACTTC.

The sample holds many counts of this clonotype. The J gene is TRBJ2-2, the V gene TRBV5-1; 8 bases line up with TRBD2. CDR1 and CDR2 from the germline V gene are SGHRS and YFSETQ. Unmatched junction bases numbered 7, after V lost 5 bases and J lost 1 base. The CDR3 consists of 16 residues. The CDR3 sequence: CASRPVAGGNTGELFF. In nucleotides, the CDR3 is TGCGCCAGCAGACCTGTGGCGGGGGGGAACACCGGGGAGCTGTTTTTT.

Ten or more counts support this clonotype. This chain joins TRBV20-1 and TRBJ2-1; weak D call: TRBD2 (6 bases). The CDR3 extends over 11 amino acids. Deletions cut 4 bases from V and 8 bases from J, with 9 bases between. The germline gives CDR1 DFQATT, CDR2 SNEGSKA (reference sequence). Here the CDR3 DNA reads TGCAGTGCTACGGAGGGCGATGAGCAGTTCTTC. Translation gives CSATEGDEQFF.

The sample holds many counts of this clonotype. This rearrangement joins TRBV3-1 to TRBJ2-7, with D hard to call. Trimming pared 0 bases from V and 3 bases from J, leaving 9 bases between. CDR1 LGHDT and CDR2 YNNKEL come from the germline V gene (reference sequence). This CDR3 has 14 residues. As DNA, the CDR3 is TGTGCCAGCAGCCAAGATTTGGAGCACTACGAGCAGTACTTC. It translates to CASSQDLEHYEQYF.

The sample holds many counts of this clonotype. The chain employs TRBV24-1 and TRBJ1-1; 7 bases map to TRBD1. The CDR3 runs to 15 residues. J lost 1 base, V lost 5 bases, and 6 bases had no gene match. Germline V lookup: CDR1 KGHDR, CDR2 SFDVKD. The CDR3 DNA sequence: TGTGCCACCAGTGCTTCAGGGGGACGGAACACTGAAGCTTTCTTT. Amino acids: CATSASGGRNTEAFF.

This clonotype has a count of ten or more. The chain carries TRBV25-1 and TRBJ2-7, with TRBD1 identical over 9 bases. The CDR3 runs 15 residues. The junction had 10 bases not matched to a gene; V was cut back by 6 bases and J by 4 bases. Germline V gene sequence: CDR1 MGHDK, CDR2 SYGVNS. The CDR3 reads CASRETGTGTYEQYF. Here the CDR3 DNA reads TGTGCCAGCAGGGAAACCGGGACAGGGACGTACGAGCAGTACTTC.

The rearrangement joins TRBV5-1 to TRBJ2-7; the D gene is possibly TRBD2 (6 bases). The germline CDR1 and CDR2 sequences are SGHRS and YFSETQ. The germline V and J ends were trimmed by 0 bases and 1 base, with 8 bases remaining between them. CDR3 size: 14 residues. The CDR3 DNA reads TGCGCCAGCAGCTTGGCCGGGGGATCCTACGAGCAGTACTTC. Its translation: CASSLAGGSYEQYF. The full variable domain, with the rest looked up from reference TRBV5-1 and TRBJ2-7, is KAGVTQTPRYLIKTRGQQVTLSCSPISGHRSVSWYQQTPGQGLQFLFEYFSETQRNKGNFPGRFSGRQFSNSRSEMNVSTLELGDSALYLCASSLAGGSYEQYFGPGTRLTVT.

This sequence joins TRBV5-1 and TRBJ2-7; 8 nucleotides align to TRBD1. V gave up 5 bases and J gave up 6 bases; unmatched junction bases: 10. The CDR3 totals 14 residues. Germline CDR1 reads SGHRS; CDR2 reads YFSETQ. CDR3 nucleotide sequence: TGCGCCAGCAGAGTCACAGGGGGAGAGGGCGAGCAGTACTTC. This sequence encodes CASRVTGGEGEQYF. The whole variable domain, remainder taken from reference TRBV5-1 and TRBJ2-7, is KAGVTQTPRYLIKTRGQQVTLSCSPISGHRSVSWYQQTPGQGLQFLFEYFSETQRNKGNFPGRFSGRQFSNSRSEMNVSTLELGDSALYLCASRVTGGEGEQYFGPGTRLTVT.

This clonotype was found many times. This sequence joins TRBV12-3 or TRBV12-4 and TRBJ2-5, with 8 bases aligning to TRBD1. V lost 7 bases and J lost 4; bases outside the gene matches: 14. The CDR3 covers 16 residues. CDR3: CASTWGQAGPPETQYF. The CDR3 DNA reads TGTGCCAGCACATGGGGACAGGCCGGGCCACCAGAGACCCAGTACTTC.

This clonotype was counted many times. This sequence joins TRBV20-1 and TRBJ1-1; D might be TRBD1 (6 bases). V lost 2 bases and J 4 bases, leaving 14 bases between the germline ends. Germline V gives CDR1 DFQATT, CDR2 SNEGSKA (reference sequence). The CDR3 runs 14 residues. CDR3 sequence: CSARRGLEVTEAFF. The CDR3 DNA follows: TGCAGTGCTAGACGGGGGCTCGAGGTCACTGAAGCTTTCTTT.

This clonotype showed up many times. The gene calls are TRBV12-3 or TRBV12-4 and TRBJ2-2; TRBD1 matches 11 bases. V shed 6 bases and J 3 bases; nucleotides not matched to a gene: 6. The CDR3 spans 16 residues. CDR3 residues: CASRTGQGADTGELFF. CDR3 in DNA: TGTGCCAGCAGAACAGGACAGGGGGCCGACACCGGGGAGCTGTTTTTT.

The chain uses TRBV11-3 and TRBJ2-7; 10 bases fit TRBD1. Germline CDR1 is SGHNT and CDR2 is YENEEA. After removal of 4 bases from V and 6 bases from J, the junction contained 6 bases not matched to a gene. This CDR3 has 14 amino acids. The DNA of the CDR3 is TGTGCCAGCAGCTCCCGACAGGGGGCCAGCGAGCAGTACTTC. It translates to CASSSRQGASEQYF.

This clonotype was detected many times. An end of the junction differs from the germline gene, which may be a read error. V usage is TRBV7-7 and J usage is TRBJ1-1; D not resolved. The germline gives CDR1 SSHAT, CDR2 FNYEAQ (reference sequence). The CDR3 is 13 amino acids. The CDR3 DNA sequence: TGTGCTAGCAGCTTAAATCCGGGCACTGAAGCTTTCTTT. Its translation is CASSLNPGTEAFF.

The sample holds many counts of this clonotype. V gene TRBV9 combines with J gene TRBJ2-3; 7 positions agree with TRBD2. Germline lookup yields CDR1 SGDLS and CDR2 YYNGEE. The CDR3 consists of 16 residues. V lost 0 bases and J lost 1; bases outside the gene matches: 5. The CDR3 bases are TGTGCCAGCAGCGTAGCTCCGGCGGGGGGCACAGATACGCAGTATTTT. This codes for CASSVAPAGGTDTQYF.